This T cell receptor (beta chain) is from a study of shared clonotypes between healthy human individuals (dated by TCRdb to the early 2020s). With regard to the full study: The cohort comprised a couple of women and a few men aged 18 to 49 years. For each donor, CD4 naive and CD4 memory were each given three plates, CD8 naive was given two plates, and CD8 memory was given one plate. To estimate repertoire size and how much clonotype sharing occurs between individuals, the study deeply sequenced the blood TCR repertoires of 4 to 6 healthy adults. Libraries were prepared and TCR repertoires were sequenced by different laboratories using diverse techniques, in order to increase sequencing depth and limit assay-specific biases. Leukapheresis yielded between about 0.85 and 10 billion PBMCs per donor. Summary of the overall study and its limitations: Rarefaction of sorted-subset datasets indicated incomplete sequencing despite the large sequencing depth. Sharing across a few donors was observed for about 5% of naive CD4, over 3% of naive CD8, 2.3% of memory CD4, and less than 0.45% of memory CD8 clonotypes. Sampling was limited to blood, and TCR repertoires in tissue likely differ from TCR repertoires in blood. Compared with non-shared clonotypes, clonotypes shared by all four sorted-subset donors had higher generation probabilities. Naive subsets generally had larger estimated clonotype richness than memory subsets did. Because the study included a small number of donors, the genetic and exposure-history diversity represented was limited. Based on pairwise subsampling, the degree of clonotype sharing among donors was expected to be affected by sequencing depth.

From V the trimming removes 3 bases and from J it removes 2 bases, while the gene matches leave 10 bases of the junction unaccounted for. Based on the germline V gene, the CDR1 and CDR2 sequences are KGHSH and LQKENI. Measured from the cysteine to the phenylalanine, the CDR3 is 18 residues long. The entry retains the CDR3 DNA only, 54 bases that are in frame from base 1. A note on this clone: Its antigen has not been determined. No base quality values were provided; no much bigger clone lies one nucleotide off.

Using the deep immunoSEQ assay, TCR CDR3 regions were amplified from genomic DNA by multiplex PCR. Extracted genomic DNA from each cell subset was spread evenly across all wells of several immunoSEQ 96-well plates, with each plate serving as a replicate. For sorted subsets, each replicate PCR was loaded with 150 to 250 ng genomic DNA, equivalent to some 31,000 T cell genomes. The purified libraries were quantified using a Qubit 3.0 fluorometer, sized with a Bioanalyzer 2100, and then quantified again using the KAPA Library Quantification kit. Every immunoSEQ 96-well plate was sequenced on a dedicated single-read 150-cycle Illumina NextSeq 550 flow cell. In the paper's pipeline: Because the immunoSEQ output held only junctional sequences and lacked quality scores, the filtering could not match the filtering applied to full-length reads. Sequences were annotated with PyIR, a Python wrapper for IgBLAST v1.9, using IMGT germline references to assign V/J genes and CDR3. Any read was removed if the V/J assignment was weak (E-value above 1e-6), the CDR3 was missing, or the read contained stop codons, out-of-frame junctions, or ambiguous translated residues. V3J clonotypes were defined as sequences sharing the same inferred V gene, J gene, and CDR3 amino acid sequence. To compute the percentage overlap between repertoires, the number of shared unique clonotypes was divided by the size of the smaller repertoire. Repertoire richness was assessed with RTK rarefaction, the Chao1 estimator, and Recon v2.1 estimates of unobserved clonotypes. For all TCRbeta clonotypes obtained by the gDNA method from four donors, generation probabilities were computed with OLGA. The table was pulled from immuneACCESS by TCRdb, which kept in-frame rearrangements only. Such tables lose some clones; where checked, under half of the loss comes from unresolved V genes, and the rest has no known cause. V, J and clone size reflect that table, while D and trimming were determined from the DNA. This sample has around 700,000 clones in its table, and 60% to 80% of those were observed once. Under 2% of the sample is taken by the ten largest.

The donors were healthy, HIV-negative adults with no recently reported acute infections or vaccinations. Every donor was a Caucasian adult residing in Nashville, Tennessee, USA. Magnetic negative selection was used to enrich CD4+ T cells, after which naive cells were positively selected on CD45RA and the negative fraction became the memory subset. After blood collection by leukapheresis, PBMCs were isolated using Ficoll-Histopaque density gradient centrifugation and then cryopreserved in the vapor phase of liquid nitrogen. Analytical flow cytometry was used to check the purity and quantity of every magnetically sorted T cell population. Each sorted fraction had its genomic DNA isolated and then quantified by UV absorbance on a Nanodrop 2000c.

The receptor was derived from a woman in her twenties or thirties in good health. The sequenced sample was memory CD4+ T cells sorted from blood. In light of the paper, this sample's cell subset or site label describes: CD45RA-negative fraction. This chain is built from TRBV18 and TRBJ1-5, and 10 junctional nucleotides match TRBD1. The CDR3 here reads CASSPIAPGTGGNQPQHF. The sequence in DNA is TGTGCCAGCTCACCCATTGCCCCCGGGACAGGGGGCAATCAGCCCCAGCATTTT.